This T cell receptor (beta chain) was sequenced in a study of blood T cell repertoires in COVID-19. As for the study in general: Samples of COVID-19 (acute and convalescent) were obtained from the United States, Italy and Spain.

In germline, CDR1 is WNHNN, CDR2 SYGVQD (reference sequence). Trimming shortened V by 6 bases and J by 1 base, and 18 bases separated the two germline ends. The CDR3 consists of 17 residues. Measured with immunoSEQ multiplex PCR; TCRdb has only the in-frame clones, and not every one. The sample has around 40,000 clones; just over 85% are singletons. The chain employs TRBV10-1 and TRBJ2-2, with a tentative D call TRBD2 (5 bases). The sample was peripheral blood. The sequence was obtained from a man aged 55 to 70 with active COVID-19. CDR3 sequence: CASSPSVQRRNTGELFF. In nucleotides, the CDR3 is TGCGCCAGCAGCCCCTCTGTCCAGCGGAGGAACACCGGGGAGCTGTTTTTT.